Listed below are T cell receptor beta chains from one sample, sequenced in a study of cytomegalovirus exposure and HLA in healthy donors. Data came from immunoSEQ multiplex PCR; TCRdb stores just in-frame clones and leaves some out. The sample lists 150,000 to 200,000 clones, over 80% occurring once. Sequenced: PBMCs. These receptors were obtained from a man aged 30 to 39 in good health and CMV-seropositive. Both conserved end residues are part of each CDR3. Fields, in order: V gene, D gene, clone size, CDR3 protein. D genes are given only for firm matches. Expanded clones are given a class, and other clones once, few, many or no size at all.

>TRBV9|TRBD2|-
CASADRGGLNEQFF
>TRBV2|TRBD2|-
CASMSRTGGRDTQYF
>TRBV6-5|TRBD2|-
CASSYSTSGLTDTQYF
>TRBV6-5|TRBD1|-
CASSPNQGQGGGYTF
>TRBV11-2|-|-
CASSPGQGNSPLHF
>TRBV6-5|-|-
CASRSQGYHEQFF
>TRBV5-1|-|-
CASSLSGLWDEQFF
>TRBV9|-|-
CASSSQVLYGYTF
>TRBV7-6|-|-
CASSLGHNYEQYF
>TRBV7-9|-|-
CASSFPPAGFEQYF
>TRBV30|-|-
CAWRFAGRDSEKLFF
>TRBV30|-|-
CAHLADTQYF
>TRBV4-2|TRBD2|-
CASSLKSGESYNEQFF
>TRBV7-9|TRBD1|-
CASSLGTGSELGYTF
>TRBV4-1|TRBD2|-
CASSQSPGRPVSTDTQYF
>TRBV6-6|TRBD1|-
CASSKPGQGSNQPQHF
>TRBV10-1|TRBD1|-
CASRRDRPGQYF
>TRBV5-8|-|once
CASSLTSGTSRYGYTF
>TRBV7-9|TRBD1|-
CASSPDRGEAFF
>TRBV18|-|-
CASSPLSSYEQYF
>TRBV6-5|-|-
CASSLLQGSTEAFF
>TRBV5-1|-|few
CASSPSRSGNTIYF
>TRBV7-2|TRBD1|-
CASNRVGTGEFTEAFF
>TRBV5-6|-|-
CASSLERRGSNQPQHF
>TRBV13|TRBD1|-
CASSVNVGQGGAGANVLTF
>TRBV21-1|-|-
CASSIPRDRGSYGYTF
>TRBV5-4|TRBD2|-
CASSLGGGATDTQYF
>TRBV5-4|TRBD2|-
CASSTTLGGETQYF
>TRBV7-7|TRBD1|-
CASSFYRGDTIYF
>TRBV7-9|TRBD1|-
CASSYYASGTDSNQPQHF
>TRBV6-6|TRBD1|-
CASSYETGVGNEQFF
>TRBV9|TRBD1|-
CASSVTPGTGGGNTEAFF
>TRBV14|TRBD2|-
CASSQDREGTQYF
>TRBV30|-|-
CGVRQNAEAFF
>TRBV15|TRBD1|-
CATRLIGTEETQYF
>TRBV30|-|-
CAWSQARHSNTGELFF
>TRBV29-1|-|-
CSGMTGRHEQYF
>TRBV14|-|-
CASSHGTGITYEQYF
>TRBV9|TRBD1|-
CASSAWTGVEETQYF
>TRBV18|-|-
CASSPGEFGTQYF
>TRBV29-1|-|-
CSVEQGTNEKLFF
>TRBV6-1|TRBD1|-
CASRQGAGGNQPQHF
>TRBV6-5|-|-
CASRMGPNTDTQYF
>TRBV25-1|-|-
CASSEGHGYNEQFF
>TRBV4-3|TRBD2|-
CASSPLSSGGPGDTQYF
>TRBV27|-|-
CASRPVLQAYEQYF
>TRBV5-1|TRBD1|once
CASSGKDRGYTEAFF
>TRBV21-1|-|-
CASRGTGQNQPQHF
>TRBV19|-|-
CASSLALVHEQYF